Below are 19 T cell receptor beta chains sequenced from a single sample in a study of control samples from healthy donors and cancer patients. The table came from immunoSEQ multiplex PCR; TCRdb's copy has only in-frame clones and leaves some out. The sample contains some 110,000 clones, 85% to 90% of which appear only once. Material: PBMCs. All receptors come from a woman in her 50s with colorectal cancer.

The gene calls are TRBV28 and TRBJ2-5; maybe TRBD2 (5 bases). Germline V gene sequence: CDR1 MDHEN, CDR2 SYDVKM. Deletions cut 1 base from V and 3 bases from J, with 6 bases between. The CDR3 has 13 residues. This CDR3 is CASSLFGEETQYF. In nucleotides, the CDR3 is TGTGCCAGCAGTTTATTCGGGGAAGAGACCCAGTACTTC.

The chain combines TRBV21-1 with TRBJ1-4. TRBV21-1 counts as a pseudogene. The CDR3 runs 12 residues. This CDR3 reads CASSKVPGGLFF. CDR3 nucleotide sequence: TGTGCCAGCAGCAAAGTGCCGGGGGGACTGTTTTTT.

V gene TRBV19 combines with J gene TRBJ2-3; D ambiguous. V dropped 6 bases and J dropped 1 base, with 11 bases sitting between them. The CDR3 totals 14 residues. The germline V gene encodes CDR1 LNHDA and CDR2 SQIVND (reference sequence). The CDR3: CASRSRAGTDTQYF. CDR3 nucleotides: TGTGCCAGTAGATCACGGGCGGGCACAGATACGCAGTATTTT. Filled out from reference TRBV19 and TRBJ2-3, the complete variable domain reads DGGITQSPKYLFRKEGQNVTLSCEQNLNHDAMYWYRQDPGQGLRLIYYSQIVNDFQKGDIAEGYSVSREKKESFPLTVTSAQKNPTAFYLCASRSRAGTDTQYFGPGTRLTVL.

The V and J genes are TRBV5-1 and TRBJ1-1, with a weak D call TRBD1 (6 bases). Germline V gives CDR1 SGHRS, CDR2 YFSETQ. The CDR3 runs to 16 residues. The V and J ends lost 4 bases and 5 bases respectively, with 21 bases between them. CDR3 region: CASSRGGAELTTEAFF. CDR3 nucleotides: TGCGCCAGCAGCCGCGGGGGGGCTGAGCTAACAACTGAAGCTTTCTTT.

V usage is TRBV29-1 and J usage is TRBJ2-3; unclear D gene. Germline CDR1 and CDR2: SQVTM and ANQGSEA. The CDR3 has 11 amino acids. Trimming removed 6 bases from V and 2 bases from J, with 6 bases in between. CDR3 nucleotides: TGCAGCGTCGTCCTCACAGATACGCAGTATTTT. This gives the protein CSVVLTDTQYF.

This rearrangement joins TRBV21-1 to TRBJ2-4; TRBD2 is taken as the D call from the table, unchecked against the DNA. TRBV21-1 corresponds to a pseudogene. This CDR3 comprises 16 residues. CDR3 nucleotides: TGTGCCAGCAGCTCGGCGGGACTAGCGGCCAAAAACATTCAGTACTTC. Encoded protein: CASSSAGLAAKNIQYF.

The gene calls are TRBV5-1 and TRBJ1-2; 7 bases match TRBD1. The CDR3 has 15 amino acids. Looked up from germline, CDR1 is SGHRS and CDR2 is YFSETQ. J gave up 2 bases and V 4 bases, and 8 bases lay outside the gene matches. CDR3 DNA sequence: TGCGCCAGCAGCGCCCGGACAGGAAGCAACTATGGCTACACCTTC. Its protein product is CASSARTGSNYGYTF. The complete variable domain, with remaining parts taken from reference TRBV5-1 and TRBJ1-2, reads KAGVTQTPRYLIKTRGQQVTLSCSPISGHRSVSWYQQTPGQGLQFLFEYFSETQRNKGNFPGRFSGRQFSNSRSEMNVSTLELGDSALYLCASSARTGSNYGYTFGSGTRLTVV.

This clone occurred once. The chain's CDR3 is CASSLNTGGPGTEAFF. The CDR3, as DNA: TGTGCCAGCAGCTTAAATACGGGAGGGCCTGGCACTGAAGCTTTCTTT. V is TRBV11-2 and J is TRBJ1-1, with unresolved D. The ends were cut back, 2 bases at V and 4 bases at J, with 17 bases in the middle. The CDR3 extends over 16 amino acids. The V gene's germline CDR1 is SGHAT and CDR2 FQNNGV.

This clone was counted a few times. The gene calls are TRBV7-9 and TRBJ1-1; D is ambiguous. The CDR3 totals 14 residues. Trimming shortened V by 0 bases and J by 0 bases, and 5 bases separated the two germline ends. Germline-derived CDR1 and CDR2 are SEHNR and FQNEAQ (reference sequence). In DNA, the CDR3 is TGTGCCAGCAGCTTAGCATCTGTGAACACTGAAGCTTTCTTT. Its translation is CASSLASVNTEAFF.

The chain links TRBV19 to TRBJ2-7, with 10 positions matching TRBD1. V was clipped by 5 bases and J by 5 bases; unmatched bases: 12. Looked up from germline, CDR1 is LNHDA and CDR2 is SQIVND (reference sequence). There are 16 residues in the CDR3. The CDR3 loop is CASSFIPGQGRDEQYF. Written as DNA, the CDR3 is TGTGCCAGTAGTTTTATCCCGGGACAGGGGCGCGACGAGCAGTACTTC.

The chain recombines TRBV11-1 with TRBJ2-3; no clear D gene. The CDR3 contains 15 residues. Trimming took 0 bases from V and 2 from J, leaving 9 bases between them. CDR1 is SGHAT and CDR2 is FQDESV in the germline V gene (reference sequence). For the CDR3, the DNA is TGTGCCAGCAGCTTAGCCAGGCCGCACACAGATACGCAGTATTTT. Protein sequence: CASSLARPHTDTQYF.

This clone was seen a few times. This chain connects TRBV14 to TRBJ2-2; D gene unclear. Germline V gives CDR1 SGHDN, CDR2 FVKESK. CDR3 size: 15 residues. V lost 1 base and J 7 bases, leaving 13 bases between the germline ends. CDR3 sequence (DNA): TGTGCCAGCAGCCAAGGTCGGGTAGTTGGCGGGGAGCTGTTTTTT. Protein sequence: CASSQGRVVGGELFF.

The chain has TRBV9 and TRBJ1-1; D gene unclear. From germline, CDR1 is SGDLS and CDR2 YYNGEE. V was clipped by 0 bases and J by 1 base, with 10 bases between them. The CDR3 covers 15 residues. CDR3 residues: CASSVGLFSNTEAFF. DNA of the CDR3: TGTGCCAGCAGCGTAGGACTTTTCTCGAACACTGAAGCTTTCTTT.

The chain combines TRBV6-1 with TRBJ1-1, with 10 positions matching TRBD1. V trimming: 0 bases; J trimming: 11 bases; junction bases outside the gene matches: 9. The CDR3 consists of 15 residues. Germline lookup yields CDR1 MNHNS and CDR2 SASEGT. This CDR3 reads CASSEAGQGRYVAFF. The DNA of the CDR3 is TGTGCCAGCAGTGAAGCGGGACAGGGGAGGTATGTGGCTTTCTTT.

This chain joins TRBV6-5 and TRBJ1-2; 7 bases align to TRBD1. CDR1 and CDR2 from the germline V gene are MNHEY and SVGAGI. The CDR3 has 15 residues. V lost 0 bases to trimming and J lost 5 bases; unmatched junction nucleotides: 6. CDR3 in amino acids: CASSYSGAQGYGYTF. The CDR3 DNA reads as TGTGCCAGCAGTTACTCTGGTGCACAGGGGTATGGCTACACCTTC.

This clone was recorded once. V usage is TRBV12-3 or TRBV12-4 and J usage is TRBJ2-3; weak D call: TRBD2 (5 bases). The CDR3 totals 11 residues. Trimming pared 4 bases from V and 6 bases from J, leaving 5 bases between. The CDR3 loop reads CASSSGDTQYF. In DNA form, the CDR3 reads TGTGCCAGCAGTTCGGGGGATACGCAGTATTTT.

This chain joins TRBV6-2 or TRBV6-3 and TRBJ1-5; possibly TRBD1 for D (5 bases). With 2 bases removed from V and 2 bases from J, the gap between germline ends came to 13 bases. Per the germline V gene, CDR1 is MNHEY and CDR2 is SVGEGT. The length of the CDR3 is 16 residues. The CDR3 bases are TGTGCCAGCAGTTACCATCCGGGGACGGGCAATCAGCCCCAGCATTTT. Amino acids: CASSYHPGTGNQPQHF.

J is TRBJ1-1 and V is TRBV7-9; the match to TRBD1 covers 8 bases. V shed 5 bases, J shed 7 bases, and the junction held 9 bases outside the gene matches. The CDR3 covers 14 residues. The germline gives CDR1 SEHNR, CDR2 FQNEAQ (reference sequence). This CDR3 is CASSPTGGQDEAFF. The CDR3 DNA reads as TGTGCCAGCAGCCCAACAGGGGGTCAGGATGAAGCTTTCTTT.

This clone was seen a single time. V gene TRBV5-1 combines with J gene TRBJ1-6; possible D gene TRBD1, 5 bases. The V end was cut by 0 bases, the J end by 8 bases, with 6 bases between. This CDR3 spans 13 amino acids. Germline CDR1 is SGHRS and CDR2 is YFSETQ. The CDR3 sequence is CASSLGRDSPLHF. The CDR3 nucleotides read TGCGCCAGCAGCTTGGGCAGGGATTCACCCCTCCACTTT.